These T cell receptor beta chains were read from a single sample in a study of cytomegalovirus exposure and HLA in healthy donors. TCRdb's copy holds only in-frame clones and misses some; the assay was immunoSEQ multiplex PCR. The sample holds 150,000 to 200,000 clones, approximately 71% seen once. The sequencing input was PBMCs. Receptors were obtained from a woman aged 40 to 55 in good health and CMV-seropositive. The conserved cysteine and the conserved F or W are not part of the CDR3 here.

len: 12
j_gene: TRBJ2-3
v_gene: TRBV6-1
CDR3aa: ASSKQGRTDTQY

len: 11
j_gene: TRBJ1-5
v_gene: TRBV28
CDR3aa: ASRPSGRELMH

len: 11
j_gene: TRBJ1-1
v_gene: TRBV27
CDR3aa: ASSSTGPTEAF

len: 12
j_gene: TRBJ2-3
v_gene: TRBV28
CDR3aa: ASLRGGGTDTQY

len: 12
j_gene: TRBJ1-2
v_gene: TRBV19
CDR3aa: ASSMVQGHYGYT

len: 12
j_gene: TRBJ2-5
v_gene: TRBV6-5
CDR3aa: ASSQSEQGETQY

len: 14
j_gene: TRBJ1-5
v_gene: TRBV5-4
CDR3aa: ASSLSGTGGDQPQH

len: 13
j_gene: TRBJ2-7
v_gene: TRBV19
CDR3aa: ASSAGTGGDYEQY

len: 12
j_gene: TRBJ1-5
v_gene: TRBV6-6
CDR3aa: ASSLDRGGQPQH

len: 13
j_gene: TRBJ1-2
v_gene: TRBV14
CDR3aa: ASSTLVGPRGGYT

len: 14
j_gene: TRBJ1-4
v_gene: TRBV4-3
CDR3aa: ASSQDPDRKNEKLF

len: 13
j_gene: TRBJ2-1
v_gene: TRBV19
CDR3aa: ASSYRDSSYNEQF

len: 13
j_gene: TRBJ2-1
v_gene: TRBV28
CDR3aa: ASSLTSRRSNEQF

len: 15
j_gene: TRBJ2-5
v_gene: TRBV4-2
CDR3aa: ASSHLSPGQGTETQY

len: 13
j_gene: TRBJ1-6
v_gene: TRBV28
CDR3aa: ASRSNRGRNSPLH

len: 11
j_gene: TRBJ1-1
v_gene: TRBV5-8
CDR3aa: ASRKQGVTEAF

len: 11
j_gene: TRBJ2-7
v_gene: TRBV28
CDR3aa: ASRKAGANEQY

len: 12
j_gene: TRBJ1-2
v_gene: TRBV2
CDR3aa: ASSEGGESYGYT

len: 18
j_gene: TRBJ2-3
v_gene: TRBV5-5
CDR3aa: ASSSIKTSGRPVGADTQY

len: 13
j_gene: TRBJ2-7
v_gene: TRBV7-7
CDR3aa: ASSPSPGLAREQY

len: 14
j_gene: TRBJ1-1
v_gene: TRBV5-1
CDR3aa: ASSLAGGSMNTEAF

len: 11
j_gene: TRBJ1-1
v_gene: TRBV10-2
CDR3aa: ASRPDLNTEAF